The rows below give T cell receptor beta chains drawn from one sample of a study of neurological immune-mediated disorders. TCRdb reprocessed the 5' RACE reads with MiXCR, giving one entry per CDR3 protein. The table includes more than 30,000 distinct CDR3 sequences, about an eighth detected once. The sample consisted of CD4+ T cells from blood. The receptors stem from a female donor with HTLV-1-associated myelopathy (HAM/TSP). The CDR3 runs from the conserved cysteine through the conserved F or W. The D gene is left open where the match is weak. Clone sizes are given selectively: once, few, many, or a class where the clone is expanded.

abundance,v_gene,d_gene,j_gene,CDR3nt,CDR3aa
many,TRBV5-8,NA,TRBJ1-2,TGTGCCAGCAGCTTTAACATCTATGGCTACACCTTC,CASSFNIYGYTF
many,TRBV12-5,NA,TRBJ2-7,TGTGCTAGTGGTTTGATCACCGGGACGAATTCCTACGAGCAGTACTTC,CASGLITGTNSYEQYF
many,TRBV7-2,TRBD1,TRBJ2-3,TGTGCCAGCAGCGCCGCGGGACAGGGGTCCGATACGCAGTATTTT,CASSAAGQGSDTQYF
many,TRBV20-1,TRBD2,TRBJ2-1,TGCAGTGCTAGATTCGTTAGCGGGGGGACCTACAATGAGCAGTTCTTC,CSARFVSGGTYNEQFF
NA,TRBV5-5,NA,TRBJ2-3,NA,CASSFYICSGLAGVRYTQYF
many,TRBV20-1,NA,TRBJ2-3,TGCAGTGCTAGAGGGGGGGGGCCGGGGACAGATACGCAGTATTTT,CSARGGGPGTDTQYF
many,TRBV6-6,TRBD2,TRBJ2-7,TGTGCCAGCAGTTACCCCGGGACTAGCGGGTACGAGCAGTACTTC,CASSYPGTSGYEQYF
many,TRBV7-2,NA,TRBJ2-7,TGTGCCAGCAGCTTATCCCCCAACTACGAGCAGTACTTC,CASSLSPNYEQYF
many,TRBV20-1,TRBD2,TRBJ2-3,TGCAGTGCTAGGGCCAGCGGGGGGGCAGATACGCAGTATTTT,CSARASGGADTQYF
many,TRBV29-1,TRBD1,TRBJ2-1,TGCAGCGTTGAGGGGGGACAGGGGGCTGATGAGCAGTTCTTC,CSVEGGQGADEQFF
many,TRBV28,NA,TRBJ2-3,TGTGCCAGCAGTACGACTTACAGGTTAGATACGCAGTATTTT,CASSTTYRLDTQYF
many,TRBV5-1,TRBD2,TRBJ2-7,TGCGCCAGCAGCTTGGAGGGGACTAGCTACCACGAGCAGTACTTC,CASSLEGTSYHEQYF
many,TRBV6-6,TRBD2,TRBJ2-1,TGTGCCAGCAGTCAAAGCGGGGGGGCTTACAATGAGCAGTTCTTC,CASSQSGGAYNEQFF
NA,TRBV5-1,TRBD2,TRBJ2-4,TGCGCCAGCAGCCCCGGGACTAGCGTAAACATTCAGTACTTC,CASSPGTSVNIQYF
NA,TRBV28,TRBD2,TRBJ2-2,TGTGCCAGCAGTGCCGTGGTACGGGGGGGCACCGGGGAGCTGTTTTTT,CASSAVVRGGTGELFF
many,TRBV29-1,TRBD1,TRBJ1-2,TGCAGCGTTGATCAGGGGGCCGATGGCTACACCTTC,CSVDQGADGYTF
many,TRBV20-1,NA,TRBJ1-6,TGCAGTGCTAGAGAAGACGGGGGCCAGAGGAGATCACCCCTCCACTTT,CSAREDGGQRRSPLHF
NA,TRBV11-3,NA,TRBJ2-7,TGTGCCAGCAGCAAGCCTCGGGGTAGTGTCTACGAGCAGTACTTC,CASSKPRGSVYEQYF
NA,TRBV19,NA,TRBJ2-5,TGTGCCAGTAGTGCCCGGAGGTCGGGACTAGAGACCCAGTACTTC,CASSARRSGLETQYF
many,TRBV7-2,TRBD1,TRBJ2-1,TGTGCCAGCAGCTTAGGTGTGGGACAGGGTACGGGCAATGAGCAGTTCTTC,CASSLGVGQGTGNEQFF
many,TRBV5-1,NA,TRBJ2-7,TGCGCCAGCAGCGCCAGGACGGGTGGAGAGCAGTACTTC,CASSARTGGEQYF
few,TRBV6-1,TRBD2,TRBJ2-5,TGTGGTACACGGGGGGGAGGAGAGACCCAGTACTTC,CGTRGGGETQYF
many,TRBV19,TRBD2,TRBJ2-5,TGTGCCAGTAGTACGGGGACTAGGTTGGAGACCCAGTACTTC,CASSTGTRLETQYF
many,TRBV20-1,TRBD2,TRBJ2-7,TGCAGTGCTAGAGATTCGGGGGTAGCGGGAGTGTTTTGGGAGCAGTACTTC,CSARDSGVAGVFWEQYF
many,TRBV3-1,NA,TRBJ2-3,TGTGCCAGCAGCCAAGTTCAGTCAGGAGATACGCAGTATTTT,CASSQVQSGDTQYF
many,TRBV20-1,TRBD1,TRBJ2-3,TGCAGTGCGGAATCGGACAGGATTCGGACAGATACGCAGTATTTT,CSAESDRIRTDTQYF
many,TRBV20-1,TRBD2,TRBJ2-7,TGCAGTGCCCGCGGACTAGCGGGGGGCCGGGGGGAGCAGTACTTC,CSARGLAGGRGEQYF
many,TRBV18,TRBD1,TRBJ1-1,TGTGCCAGCTCTCACTCGACAGGGGGCTACACTGAAGCTTTCTTT,CASSHSTGGYTEAFF
NA,TRBV20-1,NA,TRBJ2-7,TGCAGTGCTAGAGATCGTCGAAAGGGGGTCGGCGAGCAGTACTTC,CSARDRRKGVGEQYF
many,TRBV6-5,NA,TRBJ2-7,TGTGCCAGCAGTAGACCGTCGTCGAGCTCCTACGAGCAGTACTTC,CASSRPSSSSYEQYF
many,TRBV6-6,TRBD1,TRBJ2-3,TGTGCCAGCCACGCAGGGGGCTGGGCAGATACGCAGTATTTT,CASHAGGWADTQYF
many,TRBV20-1,NA,TRBJ1-2,TGCAGTGCTAGAGTAGGGGATAACTATGGCTACACCTTC,CSARVGDNYGYTF
many,TRBV12-3/TRBV12-4,TRBD2,TRBJ2-5,TGTGCCAGCGCCCTAGCGGGAGGGCAAGAGACCCAGTACTTC,CASALAGGQETQYF
medium-sized,TRBV7-2,TRBD2,TRBJ2-3,TGTGCCAGCAGCTTAAGGGCTAGCGGGGCCACCGCTAGCACAGATACGCAGTATTTT,CASSLRASGATASTDTQYF
many,TRBV28,NA,TRBJ2-7,TGTGCCAGCAGTTTTATGGGGCGCTCCTACGAGCAGTACTTC,CASSFMGRSYEQYF
many,TRBV12-5,TRBD1,TRBJ2-3,TGTGCTAGTGGTTTGGTACTGGGGACAGGGTCAGATACGCAGTATTTT,CASGLVLGTGSDTQYF
many,TRBV20-1,TRBD2,TRBJ2-3,TGCAGTGCTAGGCCCGGACTAGCGGGGGGGCCTTGGTCGCAGTATTTT,CSARPGLAGGPWSQYF
many,TRBV12-3/TRBV12-4,NA,TRBJ1-2,TGTGCCAGCAGTCCGAGTGGACCGGTGCTCTACACCTTC,CASSPSGPVLYTF
many,TRBV7-8,NA,TRBJ2-7,TGTGCCAGCAGACTGGTGGGCCCCTCCTACGAGCAGTACTTC,CASRLVGPSYEQYF
many,TRBV5-1,NA,TRBJ2-5,TGCGCCAGCAGCTTGGTCGGAGGAGAGACCCAGTACTTC,CASSLVGGETQYF
many,TRBV12-3/TRBV12-4,NA,TRBJ2-5,TGTGCCAGCAGTAGAGGGAAAGAGACCCAGTACTTC,CASSRGKETQYF
many,TRBV3-1,TRBD1,TRBJ1-6,TGTGCCAGCAGCCAGGGACAGGTTAATTCACCCCTCCACTTT,CASSQGQVNSPLHF
many,TRBV11-2,NA,TRBJ2-3,TGTGCCAGCAGCCCAAGGACTAGCACAGATACGCAGTATTTT,CASSPRTSTDTQYF
NA,TRBV11-2,NA,TRBJ2-1,TGTGCCAGCACCCTGTCCGGCGTCTTCAATGAGCAGTTCTTC,CASTLSGVFNEQFF
few,TRBV20-1,NA,TRBJ2-7,TGCAGTGCTAGTACCGGTCAGGGCGTTTTCTACGAGCAGTACTTC,CSASTGQGVFYEQYF
many,TRBV20-1,NA,TRBJ2-1,TGCAGTGCTAGCGACTACCTGAGGTACAATGAGCAGTTCTTC,CSASDYLRYNEQFF
many,TRBV4-3,NA,TRBJ2-5,TGCGCCAGCAGCCAAGAGGTTCGGGAGACCCAGTACTTC,CASSQEVRETQYF
many,TRBV20-1,TRBD2,TRBJ2-1,TGCAGCGGTAGCGGGGGGTACTCCCAGCAGGAGCAGTTCTTC,CSGSGGYSQQEQFF
many,TRBV20-1,NA,TRBJ1-6,TGCAGTGCTAGAGAGATAGGAGGGTCACCCCTCCACTTT,CSAREIGGSPLHF
many,TRBV27,NA,TRBJ2-5,TGTGCCAGCAGTGCCGGGACTGGGGCCTGGGAGACCCAGTACTTC,CASSAGTGAWETQYF
many,TRBV20-1,NA,TRBJ2-5,TGCAGTGCCCCCTCTCCCGGGATTGATGAGACCCAGTACTTC,CSAPSPGIDETQYF
many,TRBV11-2,NA,TRBJ2-1,TGTGCCAGCTCAACCCAAAATGAGCAGTTCTTC,CASSTQNEQFF
many,TRBV2,NA,TRBJ2-1,TGTGCCAACCCGAGGTCGGGGGGCATACGCGACAATGAGCAGTTCTTC,CANPRSGGIRDNEQFF
many,TRBV20-1,NA,TRBJ2-5,TGCAGTGCTAGAAGGGGCCAAGAGACCCAGTACTTC,CSARRGQETQYF
NA,TRBV5-5,NA,TRBJ2-2,TGTGCCAGCAGCTTGGGGGGCGCCGAGTGGGCCGGGGAGATGTTTTTT,CASSLGGAEWAGEMFF
NA,TRBV7-8,TRBD1,TRBJ2-5,TGTGCCAGCAGCTTAGCCAGGACAGGGTCAGGGACCCAGTACTTC,CASSLARTGSGTQYF